This is a list of T cell receptor beta chains from one sample in a study of cytomegalovirus exposure and HLA in healthy donors. Sequencing used immunoSEQ multiplex PCR; TCRdb keeps in-frame clones, though not all of them. The sample has approximately 160,000 clones, around 79% seen once. Material for sequencing was PBMCs. These receptors came from a male donor in good health and CMV-seropositive. CDR3s include the opening cysteine and the closing phenylalanine or tryptophan. The D gene is left open where the match is weak. The size entry is marked missing in some rows and otherwise reads once, few, many or a size class.

size: .; J: TRBJ2-1; D: .; V: TRBV5-1; DNA: TGCGCCAGCAGCGTTGGGCGCAATGAGCAGTTCTTC; CDR3: CASSVGRNEQFF
size: once; J: TRBJ1-4; D: TRBD1; V: TRBV18; DNA: TGTGCCAGCTCACCGGGCAGGGGGAGTGAAAAACTGTTTTTT; CDR3: CASSPGRGSEKLFF
size: .; J: TRBJ2-2; D: .; V: TRBV30; DNA: TGTGCCTGGAGTGTAGCTGGTCGCCGCGGGGAGCTGTTTTTT; CDR3: CAWSVAGRRGELFF
size: .; J: TRBJ2-3; D: TRBD2; V: TRBV7-9; DNA: TGTGCCAGCAGCTTATTCAGTAGCGGGTGGGGAGATACGCAGTATTTT; CDR3: CASSLFSSGWGDTQYF
size: .; J: TRBJ1-5; D: .; V: TRBV2; DNA: TGTGCCAGCAGTGGAGTGTCCAATCAGCCCCAGCATTTT; CDR3: CASSGVSNQPQHF
size: .; J: TRBJ2-2; D: .; V: TRBV6-5; DNA: TGTGCCACCTCGGACTATAACACCGGGGAGCTGTTTTTT; CDR3: CATSDYNTGELFF
size: once; J: TRBJ1-1; D: .; V: TRBV9; DNA: TGTGCCAGCAGCGGAGGGCTCCTGAACACTGAAGCTTTCTTT; CDR3: CASSGGLLNTEAFF
size: few; J: TRBJ1-5; D: .; V: TRBV11-2; DNA: TGTGCCAGCACCCCCCCTAATCAGCCCCAGCATTTT; CDR3: CASTPPNQPQHF
size: .; J: TRBJ2-6; D: TRBD2; V: TRBV9; DNA: TGTGCCAGCAGCATGAGACTAGCGGAAAGCTCTGGGGCCAACGTCCTGACTTTC; CDR3: CASSMRLAESSGANVLTF
size: .; J: TRBJ2-7; D: TRBD1; V: TRBV19; DNA: TGTGCCAGTAGTGTAGGGACAGGGTACAACGAGCAGTACTTC; CDR3: CASSVGTGYNEQYF